Listed here are 17 T cell receptor beta chains from one sample, sequenced in a study of cytomegalovirus exposure and HLA in healthy donors. PCR used 60 Vbeta primers and 13 Jbeta primers. Data came from immunoSEQ multiplex PCR; TCRdb stores just in-frame clones and leaves some out. The data contain 220,000 or so clones, roughly 80% of them singletons. The material sequenced was PBMCs. The receptors derive from a man in his forties or fifties in good health and CMV-seronegative.

The rearrangement joins TRBV19 to TRBJ1-1; 7 nucleotides align to TRBD1. The length of the CDR3 is 14 residues. Unmatched junction bases numbered 5, after V lost 5 bases and J lost 2 bases. Germline V gene sequence: CDR1 LNHDA, CDR2 SQIVND (reference sequence). The CDR3, as DNA: TGTGCCAGTAGTCTACAGGGGCGAAACACTGAAGCTTTCTTT. Translating gives CASSLQGRNTEAFF.

This clone appeared a few times. An end of the junction differs from the germline gene, which may be a read error. The chain has TRBV5-6 and TRBJ2-7, with 10 nucleotides matching TRBD1. The CDR3 loop spans 13 amino acids. Germline values: CDR1 SGHDT, CDR2 YYEEEE. CDR3 amino acids: CASSSLDRGHKLF. The CDR3 DNA reads as TGTGCCAGCAGCTCTCTTGACAGGGGGCACAAACTTTTC.

This clone was seen once. This chain connects TRBV19 to TRBJ2-5, with D possibly TRBD1 on 5 matching bases. CDR3 length: 12 residues. The germline CDR1 and CDR2 sequences are LNHDA and SQIVND (reference sequence). V was cut by 6 bases and J by 3 bases, with 8 bases left in between. The CDR3 DNA reads TGTGCCAGTAGCCCCAGGGAAGAGACCCAGTACTTC. As protein: CASSPREETQYF.

CDR3 coding DNA: TGTGCCAGCAGTTTACGCGGGCCTACCTACGAGCAGTACTTC. Protein sequence: CASSLRGPTYEQYF. This chain links TRBV28 with TRBJ2-7, with D perhaps matching TRBD2 (5 bases). The germline CDR1 and CDR2 sequences are MDHEN and SYDVKM. This CDR3 comprises 14 residues. Trimming pared 2 bases from V and 2 bases from J, leaving 10 bases between.

The genes are TRBV7-8 and TRBJ1-2; D remains ambiguous. This CDR3 region has 13 residues. Germline loops: CDR1 SGHVS, CDR2 FQNEAQ. The V end lost 5 bases, the J end lost 4 bases, and 11 bases lay between the germline ends. The CDR3 sequence: CASSPGLAYGYTF. The CDR3 nucleotides are TGTGCCAGCAGCCCGGGGTTAGCCTATGGCTACACCTTC.

CDR3 amino acids: CASSPLGQIYEQYF. CDR3 DNA sequence: TGTGCCAGCAGCCCCTTGGGACAGATTTACGAGCAGTACTTC. V usage is TRBV28 and J usage is TRBJ2-7; 7 bases fit TRBD1. CDR1 and CDR2 from the germline V gene are MDHEN and SYDVKM. Trimming took 6 bases from V and 4 from J; bases not matched to a gene: 9. The CDR3 extends over 14 amino acids.

The chain recombines TRBV11-2 with TRBJ2-7, with TRBD2 identical over 8 bases. This CDR3 comprises 16 residues. V lost 8 bases, J lost 2 bases, and 14 bases stayed unmatched. CDR1 and CDR2 (germline): SGHAT, FQNNGV. CDR3 bases: TGTGCCAGCCGACTTGGGGCGGGAGGCTCTACCTACGAGCAGTACTTC. This codes for CASRLGAGGSTYEQYF.

This clone was found once. The J gene is TRBJ2-7, the V gene TRBV28, with D maybe TRBD2 (5 bases). Germline V gene data show CDR1 as MDHEN and CDR2 as SYDVKM. The CDR3 extends over 12 amino acids. Trimming stripped 7 bases from V and 4 bases from J, with 11 bases between. The CDR3 DNA reads TGTGCCAGCAATGAGGGCCCTTACGAGCAGTACTTC. It translates to CASNEGPYEQYF.

V gene TRBV15 combines with J gene TRBJ2-2; no clear D. Germline V gene data show CDR1 as LNHNV and CDR2 as YYDKDF (reference sequence). Trimming stripped 4 bases from V and 3 bases from J, with 9 bases between. The CDR3 is 14 amino acids. Here the CDR3 reads CATSKREYTGELFF. CDR3 in DNA: TGTGCCACCAGCAAACGAGAATACACCGGGGAGCTGTTTTTT.

The genes are TRBV28 and TRBJ2-7; the D is unclear. The CDR3 has 13 amino acids. Germline V lookup: CDR1 MDHEN, CDR2 SYDVKM. V lost 6 bases and J lost 2, with 11 bases in between. The CDR3, as DNA: TGTGCCAGCAGCGTCCCTGTAACCTACGAGCAGTACTTC. It specifies CASSVPVTYEQYF.

The V and J genes are TRBV27 and TRBJ1-1, with TRBD1 as a possible D gene (6 bases). The CDR3 covers 15 residues. CDR1 MNHEY and CDR2 SMNVEV come from the germline V gene (reference sequence). V was pared by 8 bases and J by 7 bases, with 23 bases between. The CDR3 sequence: CASAPFGGSWSEAFF. Here the CDR3 DNA reads TGTGCCAGCGCTCCGTTTGGGGGCTCATGGAGTGAAGCTTTCTTT.

On this clone: This sample also contains other DNA sequences that code for the same CDR3. V usage is TRBV20-1 and J usage is TRBJ1-1, with unresolved D. The germline gives CDR1 DFQATT, CDR2 SNEGSKA (reference sequence). Between the trimmed V and J ends, which lost 3 bases and 1 base, there was a span of 3 bases. The CDR3 is 11 residues long. CDR3 bases: TGCAGTGCTAGGCGGAACACTGAAGCTTTCTTT. Encoded protein: CSARRNTEAFF.

The genes are TRBV28 and TRBJ2-5, with D possibly matching TRBD2 (6 bases). The germline CDR1 and CDR2 sequences are MDHEN and SYDVKM. The V gene lost 5 bases and the J gene lost 11 bases, with 12 bases spanning the gap. The CDR3 spans 11 residues. The DNA of the CDR3 is TGTGCCAGCAGTGCATCCCGGGGGCAGTACTTC. Translation gives CASSASRGQYF.

This clone was seen once. Additional DNA sequences in this sample encode the identical CDR3. The chain has TRBV9 and TRBJ2-1, with 10 nucleotides matching TRBD2. The CDR3 covers 15 residues. Germline V lookup: CDR1 SGDLS, CDR2 YYNGEE. The J segment lost 3 bases and the V segment lost 2 bases, leaving 2 bases of the junction unmatched. The CDR3: CASSVSSGSYNEQFF. CDR3 bases: TGTGCCAGCAGCGTTTCTAGCGGGAGCTACAATGAGCAGTTCTTC.

This chain joins TRBV19 and TRBJ1-3, with 12 positions matching TRBD1. The V segment lost 9 bases and the J segment 0 bases; nucleotides outside the gene matches: 9. CDR3 size: 17 residues. CDR1 and CDR2 from the germline V gene are LNHDA and SQIVND (reference sequence). The CDR3 coding sequence is TGTGCCAGCCGGGACAGGGGGCCTCTAAGCTCTGGAAACACCATATATTTT. This translates into CASRDRGPLSSGNTIYF.

This chain links TRBV19 with TRBJ2-7; D perhaps matches TRBD2 (5 bases). This CDR3 is 15 amino acids long. The V end was cut by 3 bases, the J end by 2 bases, with 14 bases between. Germline CDR1 is LNHDA and CDR2 is SQIVND (reference sequence). DNA of the CDR3: TGTGCCAGTAGTATGCCCGGACTGGCCACCTACGAGCAGTACTTC. This translates into CASSMPGLATYEQYF.

V usage is TRBV30 and J usage is TRBJ1-1, with D perhaps TRBD1 (5 bases). This CDR3 has 13 residues. Trimming removed 8 bases from V and 4 bases from J, with 17 bases in between. Germline CDR1 is GTSNPN and CDR2 is SVGIG (reference sequence). The CDR3 region is CAGAGGTGTEAFF. CDR3 DNA sequence: TGTGCCGGAGCGGGGGGTACCGGCACTGAAGCTTTCTTT.